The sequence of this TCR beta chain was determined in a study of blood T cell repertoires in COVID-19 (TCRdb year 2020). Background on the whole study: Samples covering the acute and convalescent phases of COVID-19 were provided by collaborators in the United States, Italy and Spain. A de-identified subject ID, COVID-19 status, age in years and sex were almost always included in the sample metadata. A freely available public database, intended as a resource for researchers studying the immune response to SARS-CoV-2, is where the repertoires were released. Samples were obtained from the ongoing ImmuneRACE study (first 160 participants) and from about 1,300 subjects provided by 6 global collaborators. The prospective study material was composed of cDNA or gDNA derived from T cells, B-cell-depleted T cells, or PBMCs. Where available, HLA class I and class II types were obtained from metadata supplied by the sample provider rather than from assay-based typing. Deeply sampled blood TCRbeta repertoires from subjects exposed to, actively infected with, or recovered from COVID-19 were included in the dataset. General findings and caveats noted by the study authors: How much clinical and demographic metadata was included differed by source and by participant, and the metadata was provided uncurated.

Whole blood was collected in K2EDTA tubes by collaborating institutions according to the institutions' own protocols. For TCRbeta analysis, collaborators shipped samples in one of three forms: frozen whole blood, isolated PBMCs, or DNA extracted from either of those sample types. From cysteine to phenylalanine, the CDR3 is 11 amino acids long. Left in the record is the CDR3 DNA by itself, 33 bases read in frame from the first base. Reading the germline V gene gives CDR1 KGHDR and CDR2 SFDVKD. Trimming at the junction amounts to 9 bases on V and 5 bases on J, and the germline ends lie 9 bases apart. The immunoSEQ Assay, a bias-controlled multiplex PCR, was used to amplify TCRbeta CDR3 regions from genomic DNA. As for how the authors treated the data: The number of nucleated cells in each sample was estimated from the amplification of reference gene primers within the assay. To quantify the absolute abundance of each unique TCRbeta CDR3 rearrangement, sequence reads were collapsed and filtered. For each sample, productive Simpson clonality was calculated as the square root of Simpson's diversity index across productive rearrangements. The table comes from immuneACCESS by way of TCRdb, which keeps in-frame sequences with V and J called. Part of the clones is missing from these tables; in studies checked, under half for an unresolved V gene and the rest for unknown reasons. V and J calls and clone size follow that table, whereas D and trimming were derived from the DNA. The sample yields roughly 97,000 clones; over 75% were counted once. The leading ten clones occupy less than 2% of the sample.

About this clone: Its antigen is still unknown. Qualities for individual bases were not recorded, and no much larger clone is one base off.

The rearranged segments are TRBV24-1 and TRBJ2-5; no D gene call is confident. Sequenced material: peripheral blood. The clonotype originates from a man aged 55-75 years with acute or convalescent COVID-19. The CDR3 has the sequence CATGSGETQYF. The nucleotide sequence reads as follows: TGTGCCACCGGTTCCGGGGAGACCCAGTACTTC.